In its sample, the clone carrying this TCR beta chain was seen many times. TCRdb re-derived calls from the 5' RACE reads in MiXCR, one entry per CDR3 protein. The profile shows about 45,000 distinct CDR3 sequences, approximately 13% of them singletons. The CDR3 has 14 amino acids. The V gene lost 3 bases and the J gene lost 4 bases, with 11 bases spanning the gap. The sample originates from a study of neurological immune-mediated disorders. The sample's time point: longitudinal time-point 3. Unsorted libraries were generated from 2 million PBMCs held at -80 degrees C. The sample was PBMCs. The clonotype originates from a man between 25 and 39 years old in good health. This chain links TRBV12-3 or TRBV12-4 with TRBJ2-3; D gene ambiguous. The CDR3 spells CASSLSSAPDTQYF. In DNA, the CDR3 is TGTGCCAGCAGTTTGTCTTCAGCCCCAGATACGCAGTATTTT.